This is a list of T cell receptor beta chains from one sample in a study of metastatic and nonmetastatic thyroid tumors. TCRdb recomputed clones from the PCR reads via MiXCR. The sample lists 50,000 or so clones, approximately 20% occurring once. Sequenced: blood. Receptor source: a male donor with papillary thyroid cancer or a benign thyroid nodule (not recorded which). Some clones in this sample may be carry-over from other donors' samples. Each CDR3 is given with its conserved first and last residue. The order of the fields is J gene, clone size, D gene, V gene, CDR3 DNA, CDR3 protein. A D gene is named only where the DNA matches it firmly. Part of the rows lack a size; the others show once, few, many or a class for expanded clones.

J: TRBJ1-1
size: NA
D: TRBD1
V: TRBV6-1
DNA: TGTGCCAGCAACAGGGGGGATAACACTGAAGCTTTCTTT
CDR3: CASNRGDNTEAFF

J: TRBJ1-5
size: many
D: TRBD1
V: TRBV2
DNA: TGTGCCAGCAACAGGGGGCTAGGACAGCCCCAGCATTTT
CDR3: CASNRGLGQPQHF

J: TRBJ1-1
size: many
D: NA
V: TRBV7-8
DNA: TGTGCCAGCAGCTTAGGGGAGGGAACTGAAGCTTTCTTT
CDR3: CASSLGEGTEAFF

J: TRBJ2-3
size: few
D: NA
V: TRBV20-1
DNA: TGCAGTGCTGTCAACTACGTCACAGATACGCAGTATTTT
CDR3: CSAVNYVTDTQYF

J: TRBJ1-5
size: many
D: NA
V: TRBV6-1
DNA: TGTGCCTGCAGTCACCAGCCCCTTAGCAATCAGCCCCAGCATTTT
CDR3: CACSHQPLSNQPQHF

J: TRBJ2-5
size: NA
D: NA
V: TRBV19
DNA: TGTGCCAGTGTCCTCCAAGAGACCCAGTACTTC
CDR3: CASVLQETQYF

J: TRBJ2-7
size: few
D: NA
V: TRBV12-3/TRBV12-4
DNA: TGTGCCAGCAGTCAAGACAGAACCTACGAGCAGTACTTC
CDR3: CASSQDRTYEQYF

J: TRBJ2-7
size: few
D: NA
V: TRBV28
DNA: TGTGCCAGCAGAAGGGCCTCCTACGAGCAGTACTTC
CDR3: CASRRASYEQYF

J: TRBJ2-7
size: NA
D: TRBD2
V: TRBV3-1
DNA: TGTGCCAGCAGCCAGACTAGCGGGGGCCGCTACGAGCAGTACTTC
CDR3: CASSQTSGGRYEQYF

J: TRBJ2-1
size: many
D: NA
V: TRBV5-1
DNA: TGCGCCAGCATATCAGGGGAGCGTGAGCAGTTCTTC
CDR3: CASISGEREQFF

J: TRBJ1-2
size: many
D: NA
V: TRBV20-1
DNA: TGCAGTGCCATCCCCGGGCAGAACTATGGCTACACCTTC
CDR3: CSAIPGQNYGYTF

J: TRBJ1-1
size: few
D: TRBD1
V: TRBV28
DNA: TGTGCCAGCATCCCCTTGGGGGACAGAATGAACACTGAATCTTTCTTT
CDR3: CASIPLGDRMNTESFF

J: TRBJ1-2
size: many
D: TRBD1
V: TRBV30
DNA: TGTGCCTGGAGTGTGGGGGACAGGGCCGGCTATGGCTACACCTTC
CDR3: CAWSVGDRAGYGYTF

J: TRBJ2-6
size: many
D: NA
V: TRBV2
DNA: TGTGCCAGCAGCGATTTTGGGGGGGCCTCTGGGGCCAACGTCCTGACTTTC
CDR3: CASSDFGGASGANVLTF

J: TRBJ1-2
size: many
D: TRBD1
V: TRBV27
DNA: TGTGCCAGCAGTCCGGGACAGGGAGGGTTGGGGGGCTACACCTTC
CDR3: CASSPGQGGLGGYTF

J: TRBJ2-5
size: many
D: NA
V: TRBV27
DNA: TGTGCCAGCAGCTCCCCTCGGGAGACCCAGTACTTC
CDR3: CASSSPRETQYF

J: TRBJ2-1
size: many
D: TRBD2
V: TRBV15
DNA: TGTGCCACCAGCAGGTATACTAGCGGGAGATCAAATGAGCAGTTCTTC
CDR3: CATSRYTSGRSNEQFF

J: TRBJ2-2
size: many
D: NA
V: TRBV5-1
DNA: TGCGCCAGCAGCTTGGAGCGGGCGAACACCGGGGAGCTGTTTTTT
CDR3: CASSLERANTGELFF

J: TRBJ2-7
size: NA
D: NA
V: TRBV5-4
DNA: TGTGCCAGCAGCATACCCTCAGGGGCCCTCAACTACGAGCAGTACTTC
CDR3: CASSIPSGALNYEQYF

J: TRBJ1-6
size: NA
D: TRBD1
V: TRBV6-5
DNA: TGTGCCAGCAGTTACTCGCGACAGGGGGCCTATAATTCACCCCTCCACTTT
CDR3: CASSYSRQGAYNSPLHF

J: TRBJ2-5
size: once
D: NA
V: TRBV6-2/TRBV6-3
DNA: TGTGCCAGCAGCCCCGGGACCGCTCAAGAGACCCAGTACTTC
CDR3: CASSPGTAQETQYF

J: TRBJ2-3
size: NA
D: NA
V: TRBV28
DNA: TGTGCCAGCAGTCCAGCAGATACGCAGTATTTT
CDR3: CASSPADTQYF

J: TRBJ1-1
size: many
D: NA
V: TRBV24-1
DNA: TGTGCCGTAACCGGGACAAACACTGAAGCTTTCTTT
CDR3: CAVTGTNTEAFF

J: TRBJ2-1
size: few
D: TRBD2
V: TRBV20-1
DNA: TGCAGTGCTCCGGGGACTAGCGGGAGTATTAACAATGAGCAGTTCTTC
CDR3: CSAPGTSGSINNEQFF

J: TRBJ2-5
size: many
D: TRBD2
V: TRBV10-3
DNA: TGTGCCATCAGTGAGGGGGGAGGGCGAGGGGAGACCCAGTACTTC
CDR3: CAISEGGGRGETQYF

J: TRBJ2-3
size: many
D: NA
V: TRBV27
DNA: TGTGCCAGCAGTTTATCGAGCGGGACACACACAGATACGCAGTATTTT
CDR3: CASSLSSGTHTDTQYF

J: TRBJ1-1
size: many
D: NA
V: TRBV6-1
DNA: TGTGCCAGCACTCTCAACACTGAAGCTTTCTTT
CDR3: CASTLNTEAFF

J: TRBJ2-2
size: NA
D: NA
V: TRBV6-1
DNA: TGTGCCAGCGGTGAAGCGTTCACCGGGGAGCTGTTTTTT
CDR3: CASGEAFTGELFF

J: TRBJ2-5
size: NA
D: NA
V: TRBV6-1
DNA: TGTGCCAGCAGTGAAGCGAGGTTTCAAGAGACCCAGTACTTC
CDR3: CASSEARFQETQYF